These 23 T cell receptor beta chains came from one sample sequenced in a study of blood T cell repertoires in COVID-19. Profiled with immunoSEQ multiplex PCR; TCRdb holds only in-frame clones, not every one. This sample has about 140,000 clones, with approximately 80% found just once. Input material: peripheral blood. Source of these receptors: a human donor in a cohort sampled during active COVID-19.

V and J are TRBV19 and TRBJ2-3; 8 bases agree with TRBD2. V was pared by 6 bases and J by 1 base, with 6 bases of the junction left unmatched. The CDR3 runs 15 residues. From germline, CDR1 is LNHDA and CDR2 SQIVND (reference sequence). The CDR3 protein is CASSRLAPGTDTQYF. CDR3 DNA: TGTGCCAGTAGCCGACTAGCGCCGGGCACAGATACGCAGTATTTT.

The CDR3 DNA follows: TGTGCCACCAGCAGCGACAGGGGAGAATGGTACGAGCAGTACTTC. Translation gives CATSSDRGEWYEQYF. This sequence joins TRBV15 and TRBJ2-7; 8 nucleotides align to TRBD1. Germline V gene lookup returns CDR1 LNHNV and CDR2 YYDKDF (reference sequence). V trimming: 3 bases; J trimming: 4 bases; junction bases outside the gene matches: 8. The CDR3 has 15 amino acids.

The rearrangement joins TRBV28 to TRBJ1-6; D not certain. This CDR3 spans 10 amino acids. From germline, CDR1 is MDHEN and CDR2 SYDVKM. V was cut by 7 bases and J by 14 bases, with 9 bases left in between. The CDR3 region is CASTGVTLHF. As DNA, the CDR3 is TGTGCCAGCACCGGGGTAACCCTCCACTTT.

The V call is TRBV19, the J call TRBJ2-3, with D possibly being TRBD1 (6 bases). Per germline, CDR1 LNHDA and CDR2 SQIVND (reference sequence). The CDR3 is 13 amino acids. V was clipped by 6 bases and J by 6 bases, with 13 bases between them. CDR3 residues: CASSTTGSDTQYF. In DNA form, the CDR3 reads TGTGCCAGTAGCACCACAGGGTCCGATACGCAGTATTTT.

V usage is TRBV19 and J usage is TRBJ1-6, with 7 bases lining up with TRBD1. Looked up from germline, CDR1 is LNHDA and CDR2 is SQIVND (reference sequence). The J segment lost 7 bases and the V segment lost 5 bases, leaving 5 bases of the junction unmatched. This CDR3 has 14 residues. CDR3 DNA sequence: TGTGCCAGTAGTTGGGGGACAGACAATTCACCCCTCCACTTT. The encoded protein is CASSWGTDNSPLHF.

The chain employs TRBV5-1 and TRBJ2-5; a weak D match, TRBD2 (5 bases). Trimming pared 3 bases from V and 0 bases from J, leaving 12 bases between. The CDR3 totals 15 residues. Germline loops: CDR1 SGHRS, CDR2 YFSETQ. CDR3 in amino acids: CASSSTGGYQETQYF. For the CDR3, the DNA is TGCGCCAGCAGCTCTACGGGCGGGTACCAAGAGACCCAGTACTTC.

The gene calls are TRBV6-2 or TRBV6-3 and TRBJ1-2, with D tentatively TRBD1 (6 bases). This CDR3 comprises 19 residues. The germline V gene has CDR1 MNHEY and CDR2 SVGEGT. Trimming removed 2 bases at V and 3 bases at J, with 25 bases between. CDR3 sequence reads: CASSYVFGVIQGHHYGYTF. In nucleotides, the CDR3 is TGTGCCAGCAGTTACGTTTTTGGGGTCATTCAGGGGCACCACTATGGCTACACCTTC.

The rearrangement uses TRBV7-2 and TRBJ2-7; 10 bases match TRBD2. Germline CDR1 reads SGHTA; CDR2 reads FQGNSA. After removal of 5 bases from V and 3 bases from J, the junction contained 10 bases not matched to a gene. The CDR3 is 16 amino acids. The CDR3 region has the DNA TGTGCCAGCAGCCCGGATAGCGGGGGGACCTTCTACGAGCAGTACTTC. Its protein product is CASSPDSGGTFYEQYF.

CDR3 sequence: CASSLTTGPGGNEQFF. The CDR3 nucleotides read TGCGCCAGCAGCTTAACTACCGGACCCGGGGGGAATGAGCAGTTCTTC. The chain couples TRBV5-1 to TRBJ2-1; 7 bases agree with TRBD2. The germline gives CDR1 SGHRS, CDR2 YFSETQ. The ends lost 2 bases at V and 7 bases at J; junction bases unmatched: 12. The CDR3 is made up of 16 amino acids.

The chain has TRBV28 and TRBJ2-1; D is uncertain. Trimming took off 8 bases at V and 0 bases at J, with 11 bases between the two ends. CDR1 MDHEN and CDR2 SYDVKM come from the germline V gene. The length of the CDR3 is 14 residues. The CDR3 nucleotides are TGTGCCAGCGTCCCACCGAGCTCCTACAATGAGCAGTTCTTC. Protein sequence: CASVPPSSYNEQFF.

The chain joins TRBV6-1 to TRBJ2-5, with TRBD1 as a possible D gene (6 bases). The V end lost 1 base, the J end lost 4 bases, and 16 bases lay between the germline ends. This CDR3 spans 16 amino acids. Germline V lookup: CDR1 MNHNS, CDR2 SASEGT. Here the CDR3 reads CASSEGDRTMGETQYF. The DNA for the CDR3 is TGTGCCAGCAGTGAAGGCGACAGGACAATGGGAGAGACCCAGTACTTC.

This clone was picked up a small number of times. V and J are TRBV18 and TRBJ2-2; 8 bases map to TRBD2. This CDR3 is built from 14 residues. Germline V lookup: CDR1 KGHSH, CDR2 LQKENI. Germline trimming cut 4 bases from V and 6 bases from J; bases unmatched to any gene: 4. CDR3 sequence: CASSLGTRAGELFF. The CDR3 DNA is TGTGCCAGCTCACTTGGGACTAGGGCCGGGGAGCTGTTTTTT.

V is TRBV19 and J is TRBJ1-3, with D maybe TRBD1 (5 bases). The ends were cut back, 7 bases at V and 2 bases at J, with 9 bases in the middle. Germline CDR1 reads LNHDA; CDR2 reads SQIVND (reference sequence). The CDR3 has 13 amino acids. The CDR3 reads CASITGAGNTIYF. In DNA form, the CDR3 reads TGTGCCAGTATTACAGGAGCTGGAAACACCATATATTTT.

This clone has ten or more counts. V usage is TRBV28 and J usage is TRBJ1-5; 8 bases fit TRBD1. The CDR3 is 15 residues long. The V gene's germline CDR1 is MDHEN and CDR2 SYDVKM. With V trimmed by 5 bases and J by 2 bases, 5 bases remained unmatched. CDR3 DNA: TGTGCCAGCAGTACCCTGACAGGGGGCAATCAGCCCCAGCATTTT. It encodes CASSTLTGGNQPQHF.

In this sample, this clone turned up many times. CDR3 nucleotides: TGTGCCAGCAGCTTAGCGTTGGGGACTAGCGGCGGCACCGGGGAGCTGTTTTTT. Amino acid sequence: CASSLALGTSGGTGELFF. The chain has TRBV7-2 and TRBJ2-2; 11 bases fit TRBD2. The CDR3 is 18 residues long. CDR1 is SGHTA, CDR2 FQGNSA, per germline. Germline trimming cut 0 bases from V and 4 bases from J; bases unmatched to any gene: 7.

CDR3 residues: CASSPSNRGLLGEQYF. The CDR3 DNA follows: TGTGCCAGCAGCCCCAGCAACAGGGGGCTCCTGGGCGAGCAGTACTTC. This sequence joins TRBV7-2 and TRBJ2-7, with 9 bases that match TRBD1. The CDR3 spans 16 residues. Germline CDR1 and CDR2: SGHTA and FQGNSA. J lost 6 bases, V lost 5 bases, and 14 bases had no gene match.

The chain uses TRBV5-1 and TRBJ2-7, with 11 bases aligning to TRBD1. The length of the CDR3 is 14 residues. The germline V gene encodes CDR1 SGHRS and CDR2 YFSETQ. Germline trimming cut 4 bases from V and 2 bases from J; bases unmatched to any gene: 2. As DNA, the CDR3 is TGCGCCAGCAGCGGGACAGGGGGGGCCTACGAGCAGTACTTC. Its protein is CASSGTGGAYEQYF.

The chain links TRBV27 to TRBJ1-2; 7 nucleotides agree with TRBD1. Germline CDR1 and CDR2: MNHEY and SMNVEV (reference sequence). The CDR3 runs to 13 residues. Trimming at V came to 5 bases and at J to 7 bases, leaving 7 bases not matched to a gene. The CDR3 DNA follows: TGTGCCAGCAGTACACGACAGGGTGGTGGCTACACCTTC. Translated: CASSTRQGGGYTF.

The chain uses TRBV15 and TRBJ1-6; D is undetermined. This CDR3 region has 12 residues. The germline gives CDR1 LNHNV, CDR2 YYDKDF (reference sequence). Trimming removed 4 bases from V and 9 bases from J, with 7 bases in between. CDR3 nucleotides: TGTGCCACCAGCAATAGAAGTTCACCCCTCCACTTT. It is translated as CATSNRSSPLHF.

The V and J genes are TRBV5-5 and TRBJ1-5, with TRBD1 matching over 10 bases. CDR1 and CDR2 from the germline V gene are SGHKS and YYEKEE (reference sequence). The V segment lost 0 bases and the J segment 6 bases; nucleotides outside the gene matches: 3. The CDR3 spans 15 residues. DNA of the CDR3: TGTGCCAGCAGCTTGGAGGGACAGGGGATTCAGCCCCAGCATTTT. Amino acids: CASSLEGQGIQPQHF.

The V call is TRBV7-9, the J call TRBJ1-6, with a weak D call TRBD1 (5 bases). V was shortened by 6 bases and J by 5 bases, with 8 bases between the two germline ends. The germline V gene has CDR1 SEHNR and CDR2 FQNEAQ (reference sequence). There are 13 residues in the CDR3. The DNA for the CDR3 is TGTGCCAGCAGGGGACTTAATAATTCACCCCTCCACTTT. Amino acid sequence: CASRGLNNSPLHF.

The chain carries TRBV2 and TRBJ1-3; 10 positions match TRBD1. The germline V gene has CDR1 SNHLY and CDR2 FYNNEI. Trimming removed 6 bases from V and 0 bases from J; junction bases left unmatched: 5. CDR3 length equals 16 residues. CDR3 residues: CASRPGQGNSGNTIYF. The CDR3 DNA is TGTGCCAGCAGGCCGGGACAGGGGAACTCTGGAAACACCATATATTTT.

V is TRBV5-1 and J is TRBJ2-1; 9 positions match TRBD2. V shed 1 base and J 7 bases; nucleotides not matched to a gene: 6. This CDR3 is built from 15 residues. Germline assignment: CDR1 SGHRS and CDR2 YFSETQ. As DNA, the CDR3 is TGCGCCAGCAGCTTGAACCTAGCGGGGTTAAATGAGCAGTTCTTC. Translating it yields CASSLNLAGLNEQFF.